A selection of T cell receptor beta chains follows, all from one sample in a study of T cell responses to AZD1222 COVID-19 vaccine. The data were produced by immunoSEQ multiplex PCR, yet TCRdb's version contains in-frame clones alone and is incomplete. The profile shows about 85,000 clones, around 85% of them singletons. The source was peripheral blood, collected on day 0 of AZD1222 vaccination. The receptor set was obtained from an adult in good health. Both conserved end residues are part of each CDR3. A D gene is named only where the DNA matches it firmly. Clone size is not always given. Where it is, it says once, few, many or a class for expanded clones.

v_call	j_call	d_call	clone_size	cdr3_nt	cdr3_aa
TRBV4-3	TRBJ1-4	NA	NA	TGCGCCAGCAGCCAAGATGCTGGGGGTAGTGAAAAACTGTTTTTT	CASSQDAGGSEKLFF
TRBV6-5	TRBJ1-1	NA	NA	TGTGCCAGCAGGACCCTACAGGGTAACACTGAAGCTTTCTTT	CASRTLQGNTEAFF
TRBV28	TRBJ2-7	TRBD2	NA	TGTGCCAGCATAACAGCGGGAGCCGCCGAGCAGTACTTC	CASITAGAAEQYF
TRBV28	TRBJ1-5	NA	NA	TGTGCCAGCAGTCCCGGACGGCGCAATCAGCCCCAGCATTTT	CASSPGRRNQPQHF
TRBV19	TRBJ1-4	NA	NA	TGTGCCAGTAGTGCTGGGACTTGGTCAAGTAATGAAAAACTGTTTTTT	CASSAGTWSSNEKLFF
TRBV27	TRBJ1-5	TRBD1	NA	TGTGCCAGCAGGAAACAGGGGGATAGCAATCAGCCCCAGCATTTT	CASRKQGDSNQPQHF
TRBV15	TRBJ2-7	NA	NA	TGTGCCACCAGCAGAGATACCGGGACCTACGAGCAGTACTTC	CATSRDTGTYEQYF
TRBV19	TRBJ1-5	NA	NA	TGTGCCAGTAGTATAGAAGCCCAGGGGCAGCCCCAGCATTTT	CASSIEAQGQPQHF
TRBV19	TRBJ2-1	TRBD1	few	TGTGCCAGTAGACCGCCGTTCGGACAGGGTTGGAATGAGCAGTTCTTC	CASRPPFGQGWNEQFF
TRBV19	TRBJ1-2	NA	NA	TGTGCCAGTAATCCGACAGGATGTAACTATGGCTACACCTTC	CASNPTGCNYGYTF
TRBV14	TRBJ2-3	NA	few	TGTGCCAGCAGCCAAGATTTCGCCAGGGTGTCAGATACGCAGTATTTT	CASSQDFARVSDTQYF
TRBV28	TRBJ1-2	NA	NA	TGTGCCAGCAGTTCAACAGACTATGGCTACACCTTC	CASSSTDYGYTF
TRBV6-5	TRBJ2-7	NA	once	TGTGCCAGCAGACTCAGGGCATCCGAGCAGTACTTC	CASRLRASEQYF
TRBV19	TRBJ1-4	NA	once	TGTGCCAGTAGTATAAGGACGGACCTGGGAGAAAAACTGTTTTTT	CASSIRTDLGEKLFF
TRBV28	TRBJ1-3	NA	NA	TGTGCCAGCAATTGGGGCACTGGAAACACCATATATTTT	CASNWGTGNTIYF
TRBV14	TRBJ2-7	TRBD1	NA	TGTGCCAGCAGCCAAATGCCGGGTCAGGGGGAAAAGGCCTACGAGCAGTACTTC	CASSQMPGQGEKAYEQYF
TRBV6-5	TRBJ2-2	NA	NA	TGTGCCAGCAGTTCTCCGGGGTCGGGAACCGGGGAGCTGTTTTTT	CASSSPGSGTGELFF
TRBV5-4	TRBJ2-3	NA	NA	TGTGCCACAGGACAGCCTAGCACAGATACGCAGTATTTT	CATGQPSTDTQYF
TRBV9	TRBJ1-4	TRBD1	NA	TGTGCCAGCAGCGCCCACAGGGGACTAAATGAAAAACTGTTTTTT	CASSAHRGLNEKLFF
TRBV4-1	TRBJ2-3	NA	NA	TGCGCCAGCAGCCGAGGACAGCCAGATACGCAGTATTTT	CASSRGQPDTQYF
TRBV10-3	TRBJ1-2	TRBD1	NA	TGTGCCATCAGTGAGACGATGCAGGGGGCTAGGACGAAGAACTATGGCTACACCTTC	CAISETMQGARTKNYGYTF
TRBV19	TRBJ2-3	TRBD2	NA	TGTGCCAGTAGTATAGTTAGCGGGAGTACAGATACGCAGTATTTT	CASSIVSGSTDTQYF
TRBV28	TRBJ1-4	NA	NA	TGTGCCAGCAGTTTACAAGGGGGTGATGAAAAACTGTTTTTT	CASSLQGGDEKLFF
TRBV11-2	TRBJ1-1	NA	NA	TGTGCCAGCAGCTTAGACACAGGCACTGAAGCTTTCTTT	CASSLDTGTEAFF
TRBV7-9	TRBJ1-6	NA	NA	TGTGCCAGCAGCTTAGGGGGGAATAATAATTCACCCCTCCACTTT	CASSLGGNNNSPLHF
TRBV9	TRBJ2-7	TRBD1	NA	TGTGCCAGCAGCTTCTCGGACAGGGCCAACCACCGCGAGCAGTACTTC	CASSFSDRANHREQYF